The T cell receptor (beta chain) described here comes from a study of blood T cell repertoires in COVID-19. Study-wide background: Material from acute and convalescent COVID-19 was sourced from the United States, Italy and Spain.

In this sample, this clone turned up once. Trimming took 1 base from V and 1 from J, leaving 7 bases between them. The CDR3 runs 14 residues. In germline, CDR1 is MGHRA, CDR2 YSYEKL. Per the authors' pipeline: Amplification with reference gene primers provided the estimates of nucleated cell counts. Only in-frame clones appear in the TCRdb table, and some are missing; sequencing was by immunoSEQ multiplex PCR. The DNA gave D and trimming, while V, J and clone size come from that table. This table holds about 330,000 clones, less than 90% found once. The study assigned cohorts using participant-reported clinical history.

Sequencing was performed on PBMCs or T cells enriched from blood (not recorded which). The receptor's source is a woman in her twenties or thirties who had recovered from COVID-19. V and J are TRBV4-1 and TRBJ2-5; tentatively, D is TRBD1 (6 bases). The CDR3 DNA sequence: TGCGCCAGCAGCCAAGGGGGGCCCCAAGAGACCCAGTACTTC. It encodes CASSQGGPQETQYF.